A selection of T cell receptor beta chains follows, all from one sample in a study of molecular identifiers for immune sequencing clone quantification. TCRdb reprocessed the PCR reads with MiXCR, giving one entry per CDR3 protein. This sample has some 650,000 distinct CDR3 sequences, with 15% to 20% found just once. The source material was naive CD8+ T cells from blood, with Jurkat cell RNA spiked in. The receptor set was obtained from a human donor in good health. Some libraries in this study had Jurkat cell RNA spiked in. The CDR3 runs from the conserved cysteine through the conserved F or W. A D gene is named only where the DNA matches it firmly. Expanded clones are given a class, and other clones once, few, many or no size at all.

size	D	V	J	DNA	CDR3
many	-	TRBV5-1	TRBJ2-7	TGCGCCAGCAGCTTGGGGCAGGACTTCTACGAGCAGTACTTC	CASSLGQDFYEQYF
many	-	TRBV20-1	TRBJ2-2	TGCAGTGCGGGTCCAGAGAACACCGGGGAGCTGTTTTTT	CSAGPENTGELFF
-	-	TRBV4-1	TRBJ2-7	TGCGCCAGCAGCCAAAAGCTCAATTTAGGGGACTACGAGCAGTACTTC	CASSQKLNLGDYEQYF
-	-	TRBV7-6	TRBJ2-4	TGTGCCAGCAGCTTAGTTGGCGGTCCCAAAAACATTCAGTACTTC	CASSLVGGPKNIQYF
many	-	TRBV7-9	TRBJ1-1	TGTGCCAGCAGCTTTCTTCTGGGAGACACTGAAGCTTTCTTT	CASSFLLGDTEAFF
-	TRBD2	TRBV6-5	TRBJ2-1	TGTGCCAGCAGATTAGCGGGAGCGTCCTACAATGAGCGGTTCTTC	CASRLAGASYNERFF
few	-	TRBV27	TRBJ2-3	TGTGCCAGCGGCTTCAGGGATACTAGCACAGATACGCAGTATTTT	CASGFRDTSTDTQYF
many	-	TRBV19	TRBJ1-1	TGTGCCAGTAGTATAGCCCAAGGCGCTGAAGCTTTCTTT	CASSIAQGAEAFF
many	TRBD1	TRBV30	TRBJ2-1	TGTGCCTGGAGCCGACAGGGAAGCACAAGTGAGCAGTTCTTC	CAWSRQGSTSEQFF
many	-	TRBV29-1	TRBJ2-4	TGCAGCGTGGAGCCACTCCTATTACAGGGTGGCATTCAGTACTTC	CSVEPLLLQGGIQYF
-	-	TRBV11-2	TRBJ2-7	TGTGCCAGCAGCTCGGACTTTCGCTCCTACGAGCAGTACTTC	CASSSDFRSYEQYF
-	TRBD2	TRBV7-3	TRBJ2-7	TGTGCCAGCAGCCTTCTAGCGGGAGCGCGCAATGAGCAGTACTTC	CASSLLAGARNEQYF
many	-	TRBV19	TRBJ1-5	TGTGCCAGTAGTGTCATAAACAGGGCGGGGCAGCCCCAGCATTTT	CASSVINRAGQPQHF
few	-	TRBV6-1	TRBJ2-1	TGTGCCAGCAGTGCCCCGGGACATATCTACAATGAGCAGTTCTTC	CASSAPGHIYNEQFF
-	-	TRBV7-9	TRBJ1-4	TGTGCCAGCAGCCCAGAGGGCATGGCTAATGAAAAACTGTTTTTT	CASSPEGMANEKLFF
many	-	TRBV5-6	TRBJ2-3	TGTGCCAGCAGCGACGACGGGACACTTCGCACAGATACGCAGTATTTT	CASSDDGTLRTDTQYF
few	-	TRBV27	TRBJ2-1	TGTGCCAGCAGCCCCCCAGGGCCCTCCTACAATGAGCAGTTCTTC	CASSPPGPSYNEQFF
many	-	TRBV12-3/TRBV12-4	TRBJ1-5	TGTGCCAGCAGTTTAGTCGGGCAGGGTGGACAGCCCCAGCATTTT	CASSLVGQGGQPQHF
-	TRBD2	TRBV2	TRBJ2-1	TGTGCCAGCAGTGAGCAGCGGGGGGGCTTCTACAATGAGCAGTTCTTC	CASSEQRGGFYNEQFF
many	-	TRBV11-2	TRBJ2-3	TGTGCCAGCAGCTCAGGGGAGTGGGAGACTAGCACAGATACGCAGTATTTT	CASSSGEWETSTDTQYF
many	-	TRBV27	TRBJ2-7	TGTGCCAGCAGTCCATTGTATGAGCAGGGCGAGCAGTACTTC	CASSPLYEQGEQYF
-	TRBD1	TRBV5-8	TRBJ1-1	TGTGCCAGCAGGGACAGGGGGCGCAGGGACACTGAAGCTTTCTTT	CASRDRGRRDTEAFF
many	TRBD2	TRBV30	TRBJ2-1	TGTGCCTGGAGTGTGATCGTCAGCGGGGGGTACAATGAGCAGTTCTTC	CAWSVIVSGGYNEQFF
many	TRBD1	TRBV7-9	TRBJ1-3	TGTGCCAGCAGCTTATCAATACAGGGGGCGACCATCAGCTCTGGAAACACCATATATTTT	CASSLSIQGATISSGNTIYF
many	TRBD2	TRBV20-1	TRBJ2-7	TGCAGTGCTAGGGGTCTACTAGCGGGAGAACGAGAGCAGTACTTC	CSARGLLAGEREQYF
many	-	TRBV25-1	TRBJ1-1	TGTGCCAGCAGTGAATTGGTAAACACTGAAGCTTTCTTT	CASSELVNTEAFF
many	-	TRBV7-9	TRBJ1-6	TGTGCCAGCAGCTTATCCCGTGGGGGAGAAGATTCACCCCTCCACTTT	CASSLSRGGEDSPLHF
few	-	TRBV4-1	TRBJ2-5	TGCGCCAGCAGCCAAGTTCAAGGGATGGGAGAGACCCAGTACTTC	CASSQVQGMGETQYF
many	-	TRBV5-5	TRBJ1-1	TGTGCCAGCAGCTTCACCGGTGCTGAAGCTTTCTTT	CASSFTGAEAFF
many	-	TRBV24-1	TRBJ2-5	TGTGCCACCAGTGATCCGCCAGAGACAGGCCAAGAGACCCAGTACTTC	CATSDPPETGQETQYF
-	-	TRBV5-6	TRBJ2-7	TGTGCCAGCAGCCAGGCAGGGAGTACCTACGAGCAGTACTTC	CASSQAGSTYEQYF
few	TRBD2	TRBV19	TRBJ2-1	TGTGCCAGCAATAGCGGGTCCTACAATAAGCAGTTCTTC	CASNSGSYNKQFF
many	-	TRBV20-1	TRBJ2-3	TGCAGTGCTAGTGGGATGGGGGGGCCGGGTTCAGATACGCAGTATTTT	CSASGMGGPGSDTQYF
few	-	TRBV20-1	TRBJ1-1	TGCAGTGCGATCAAAGGGGGACCTGAAGCTTTCTTT	CSAIKGGPEAFF
few	-	TRBV12-3/TRBV12-4	TRBJ1-2	TGTGCCAGCAGCTGGGGCAGGGGTGAGAACTATGGCTACACCTTC	CASSWGRGENYGYTF
few	-	TRBV10-3	TRBJ1-1	TGTGCCATCAGTGAGTCGTTGGGGTACTCTGAAGCTTTCTTT	CAISESLGYSEAFF
many	-	TRBV4-1	TRBJ1-5	TGCGCCAGCAGTCTAGGGGAGAATAGCAATCAGCCCCAGCATTTT	CASSLGENSNQPQHF
-	-	TRBV27	TRBJ1-4	TGTGCCAGCAGCCCCCGCGCTGTTCAGGCATATAATGAAAAACTGTTTTTT	CASSPRAVQAYNEKLFF
many	-	TRBV20-1	TRBJ2-4	TGCAGTGCTAGATATCCGGGGAGGAACATTCAGTACTTC	CSARYPGRNIQYF
many	-	TRBV6-2/TRBV6-3	TRBJ2-3	TGTGCCAGCAGTTCGGACTACGCCATTAATACGCAGTATTTT	CASSSDYAINTQYF
many	-	TRBV4-1	TRBJ1-4	TGCGCCAGCAGCCAGAGAGTCGGAATAAATGAAAAACTGTTTTTT	CASSQRVGINEKLFF
-	TRBD2	TRBV7-3	TRBJ2-2	TGTGCCAGCCATGAGGGGGGACTGGCGGGAGGCCAAGGGACCGGGGAGCTGTTTTTT	CASHEGGLAGGQGTGELFF
many	-	TRBV24-1	TRBJ2-2	TGTGCCACCAGCGCTTGGGGCTCCGGGGAGCTGTTTTTT	CATSAWGSGELFF
many	-	TRBV6-5	TRBJ1-5	TGTGCTGCGGGGGTCAATCAGCCCCAGCATTTT	CAAGVNQPQHF
many	TRBD1	TRBV7-9	TRBJ2-5	TGTGCCAGCAGCCCGCCTCTCGACAGGGTCGACAAAGAGACCCAGTACTTC	CASSPPLDRVDKETQYF
-	-	TRBV7-8	TRBJ2-3	TGTGCCAGCAGCTTTGGTCGAGGGACAGATACGCAGTATTTT	CASSFGRGTDTQYF
-	-	TRBV7-9	TRBJ1-4	TGTGCCAGCAGCTTATACGGTCAGAATAATGAAAAACTGTTTTTT	CASSLYGQNNEKLFF
-	TRBD2	TRBV9	TRBJ2-3	TGTGCCAGCAGCGTAGGGGCGGGGGGGCCCACAGATACGCAGTATTTT	CASSVGAGGPTDTQYF
many	TRBD2	TRBV11-2	TRBJ2-3	TGTGCCAGCAGCGGGGTAGCGGGGGGGCAGGATACGCAGTATTTT	CASSGVAGGQDTQYF
-	-	TRBV9	TRBJ2-7	TGTGCCAGCAGCGCCACAGGGAATTTCTACGAGCAGTACTTC	CASSATGNFYEQYF
once	-	TRBV10-2	TRBJ2-5	TGCGCCAGCAGTGGAGGGACGAACCAAGAGACCCAGTACTTC	CASSGGTNQETQYF
few	-	TRBV9	TRBJ2-7	TGTGCCAGCAGCGTGAAGACAGCCAGGAGGGGCAACTACGAGCAGTACTTC	CASSVKTARRGNYEQYF
-	TRBD1	TRBV20-1	TRBJ2-7	TGCAGTGCTAGAGAAAGGACAGGGGGGCTCTACGAGCAGTACTTC	CSARERTGGLYEQYF
few	TRBD2	TRBV4-1	TRBJ2-3	TGCGCCAGCAGCCAAGTGGGTGGAGGACTAGCGGTGCATTTT	CASSQVGGGLAVHF
few	-	TRBV6-5	TRBJ1-2	TGTGCCAGCAGCGGGAGTGGCGGCTATGGCTACACCTTC	CASSGSGGYGYTF
-	TRBD2	TRBV5-3	TRBJ2-2	TGTGCCAGCAGCCCGTCGCGACTAGCGGGAGATGCCGGGGAGCTGTTTTTT	CASSPSRLAGDAGELFF
-	-	TRBV11-2	TRBJ2-7	TGTGCCAGCAGCACCTGGACGGAAACCTACGAGCAGTACTTC	CASSTWTETYEQYF